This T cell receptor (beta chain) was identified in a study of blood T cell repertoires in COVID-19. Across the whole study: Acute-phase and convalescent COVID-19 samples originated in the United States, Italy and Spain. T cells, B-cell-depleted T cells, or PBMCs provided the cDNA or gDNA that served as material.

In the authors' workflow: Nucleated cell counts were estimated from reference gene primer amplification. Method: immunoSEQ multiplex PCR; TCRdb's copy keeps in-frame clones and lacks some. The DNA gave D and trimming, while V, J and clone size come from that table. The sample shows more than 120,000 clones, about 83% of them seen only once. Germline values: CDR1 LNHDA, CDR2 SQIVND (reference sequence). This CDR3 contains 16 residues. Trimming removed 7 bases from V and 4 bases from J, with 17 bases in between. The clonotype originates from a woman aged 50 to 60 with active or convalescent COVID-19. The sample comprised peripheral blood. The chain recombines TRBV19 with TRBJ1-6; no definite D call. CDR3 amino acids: CASTFGEMSYNSPLHF. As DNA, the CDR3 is TGTGCCAGTACCTTCGGGGAAATGAGTTATAATTCACCCCTCCACTTT.